The 27 T cell receptor beta chains below all came from one sample that was sequenced in a study of OX40 agonist ivuxolimab in advanced cancers. The method was immunoSEQ multiplex PCR; TCRdb's version includes in-frame clones alone and lacks a portion of them. The sample shows about 17,000 clones, 87% of them seen only once. The source was CD4+ or CD8+ T cells sorted from blood, collected in a trial of the OX40 agonist ivuxolimab. The origin of the receptors is an adult with an advanced solid tumor such as melanoma, head and neck, liver or kidney cancer.

V usage is TRBV4-1 and J usage is TRBJ2-7, with 7 bases that match TRBD1. CDR3 size: 15 residues. Germline assignment: CDR1 MGHRA and CDR2 YSYEKL. Trimming cost V 0 bases and J 0 bases; bases outside gene matches: 2. The CDR3 region is CASSQDRGPSYEQYF. CDR3 DNA: TGCGCCAGCAGCCAAGATAGGGGGCCCTCCTACGAGCAGTACTTC.

The chain recombines TRBV18 with TRBJ1-2; a weak D match, TRBD1 (5 bases). Germline-derived CDR1 and CDR2 are KGHSH and LQKENI. V lost 4 bases and J lost 4, with 19 bases in between. This CDR3 is 16 amino acids long. The CDR3 region is CASSQKSSREPYGYTF. For the CDR3, the DNA is TGTGCCAGCTCACAAAAGTCGAGCAGGGAGCCCTATGGCTACACCTTC.

The CDR3 DNA follows: TGTGCCAGCAGCTTGGGACAGGGACATGAAAAACTGTTTTTT. Its protein product is CASSLGQGHEKLFF. J is TRBJ1-4 and V is TRBV7-9; 9 nucleotides agree with TRBD1. CDR1 and CDR2 from the germline V gene are SEHNR and FQNEAQ (reference sequence). The CDR3 consists of 14 residues. V lost 3 bases, J lost 6 bases, and 2 bases stayed unmatched.

V is TRBV23-1 and J is TRBJ2-6; D gene unclear. TRBV23-1 counts as an open reading frame of uncertain function. V was trimmed by 3 bases and J by 0 bases, leaving 6 bases between them. The CDR3 covers 15 residues. The CDR3 DNA follows: TGCGCCAGCAGTCACAACCCCTCTGGGGCCAACGTCCTGACTTTC. Translated: CASSHNPSGANVLTF.

CDR3 loop: CASSRASGGPYQETQYF. Written as DNA, the CDR3 is TGTGCCAGCAGTCGAGCTAGCGGGGGCCCGTACCAAGAGACCCAGTACTTC. V usage is TRBV25-1 and J usage is TRBJ2-5; 10 nucleotides line up with TRBD2. The CDR3 sequence is 17 residues long. Germline V gene sequence: CDR1 MGHDK, CDR2 SYGVNS. J lost 0 bases, V lost 5 bases, and 9 bases had no gene match.

A note on this clone: Different DNA sequences within this sample yield the same CDR3. The chain is built from TRBV9 and TRBJ1-5; D uncertain. Trimming removed 0 bases at V and 0 bases at J, with 1 base between. The CDR3 runs 13 residues. Germline loops: CDR1 SGDLS, CDR2 YYNGEE. Here the CDR3 DNA reads TGTGCCAGCAGCGTAGGTAGCAATCAGCCCCAGCATTTT. Translation gives CASSVGSNQPQHF.

This sequence joins TRBV9 and TRBJ1-2, with 7 bases fitting TRBD1. This CDR3 spans 17 amino acids. V lost 4 bases and J lost 4; bases outside the gene matches: 16. Germline V gives CDR1 SGDLS, CDR2 YYNGEE. The CDR3: CASSPRSGQVGSYGYTF. CDR3 sequence (DNA): TGTGCCAGCAGCCCCCGATCCGGACAGGTAGGGTCCTATGGCTACACCTTC.

CDR3 amino acids: CASSLGGDEAFF. CDR3 nucleotide sequence: TGTGCCAGCAGCTTAGGAGGGGACGAAGCTTTCTTT. The rearrangement joins TRBV7-2 to TRBJ1-1, with D perhaps matching TRBD1 (5 bases). The CDR3 totals 12 residues. Germline-derived CDR1 and CDR2 are SGHTA and FQGNSA. The V gene lost 1 base and the J gene lost 8 bases, with 8 bases spanning the gap.

The J gene is TRBJ1-2, the V gene TRBV9; D gene uncertain. This CDR3 is 12 amino acids long. Germline CDR1 and CDR2: SGDLS and YYNGEE. The V end lost 2 bases, the J end lost 4 bases, and 6 bases lay between the germline ends. In DNA form, the CDR3 reads TGTGCCAGCAGCGTGGGAGTCTATGGCTACACCTTC. It yields the protein CASSVGVYGYTF. Full variable domain (missing parts from reference TRBV9 and TRBJ1-2): DSGVTQTPKHLITATGQRVTLRCSPRSGDLSVYWYQQSLDQGLQFLIQYYNGEERAKGNILERFSAQQFPDLHSELNLSSLELGDSALYFCASSVGVYGYTFGSGTRLTVV.

V usage is TRBV9 and J usage is TRBJ2-7; 10 bases are shared with TRBD1. Germline V gives CDR1 SGDLS, CDR2 YYNGEE. Trimming removed 1 base from V and 7 bases from J; junction bases left unmatched: 5. CDR3 size: 14 residues. DNA of the CDR3: TGTGCCAGCAGCGTATACGGGACAGGGGAAGAGCAGTACTTC. Protein sequence: CASSVYGTGEEQYF.

Here the CDR3 DNA reads TGTGCCTCCTGGGACAGGTCGGACGAGCAGTACTTC. Translation: CASWDRSDEQYF. The chain employs TRBV21-1 and TRBJ2-7; the D call in the table, TRBD1, was not verified against the DNA. TRBV21-1 is a listed pseudogene. There are 12 residues in the CDR3.

The CDR3 reads CASSPTGGYGYTF. In DNA, the CDR3 is TGTGCCAGCAGTCCCACAGGCGGCTATGGCTACACCTTC. The chain joins TRBV27 to TRBJ1-2; possible D gene TRBD1, 5 bases. Germline-derived CDR1 and CDR2 are MNHEY and SMNVEV (reference sequence). This CDR3 has 13 residues. Trimming took off 5 bases at V and 4 bases at J, with 11 bases between the two ends.

The V call is TRBV11-3, the J call TRBJ2-5; TRBD2 is a possible D gene (5 bases). Matching the DNA end better, TRBJ2-7 makes the J call doubtful. The CDR3 sequence is 13 residues long. The germline V gene encodes CDR1 SGHNT and CDR2 YENEEA. The CDR3 DNA follows: TGTGCCAGCAGCCATACTCGGGGCTACGAGCAGTACTTC. This codes for CASSHTRGYEQYF.

Of note for this clone: This may arise from a read error, as a much more abundant clone is one base away. The identical CDR3 is also encoded by other nucleotide sequences in the sample. The chain employs TRBV28 and TRBJ2-1, with D unresolved. Between the trimmed V and J ends, which lost 3 bases and 5 bases, there was a span of 14 bases. The CDR3 is 15 amino acids. Germline CDR1 MDHEN, CDR2 SYDVKM. CDR3 protein: CASSLSGLLDNEQFF. CDR3 sequence (DNA): TGTGCCAGCAGTTTGAGTGGTTTGCTGGACAATGAGCAGTTCTTC.

V usage is TRBV7-9 and J usage is TRBJ1-1; D not resolved. CDR3 size: 11 residues. CDR1 and CDR2 from the germline V gene are SEHNR and FQNEAQ (reference sequence). V was pared by 4 bases and J by 6 bases, with 6 bases between. DNA of the CDR3: TGTGCCAGCAGCTCCGCCTCTGAAGCTTTCTTT. As protein: CASSSASEAFF.

The chain recombines TRBV5-1 with TRBJ1-2; perhaps TRBD1 as D (6 bases). The CDR3 has 12 amino acids. Trimming removed 1 base at V and 9 bases at J, with 10 bases between. CDR1 and CDR2 (germline): SGHRS, YFSETQ. CDR3 nucleotide sequence: TGCGCCAGCAGCTTGACACAGGGCAGCTACACCTTC. Residues: CASSLTQGSYTF.

The chain combines TRBV9 with TRBJ2-3, with 8 bases lining up with TRBD2. The CDR3 extends over 15 amino acids. Trimming cost V 0 bases and J 3 bases; bases outside gene matches: 3. Germline V gene data show CDR1 as SGDLS and CDR2 as YYNGEE. CDR3 nucleotide sequence: TGTGCCAGCAGCGTAGCGGGGGGGCAGACAGATACGCAGTATTTT. It encodes CASSVAGGQTDTQYF.

The chain has TRBV29-1 and TRBJ1-4; 7 bases map to TRBD1. The J segment lost 5 bases and the V segment lost 4 bases, leaving 1 base of the junction unmatched. The CDR3 is 12 amino acids. CDR1 is SQVTM, CDR2 ANQGSEA, per germline. This CDR3 reads CSVATGNEKLFF. CDR3 in DNA: TGCAGCGTTGCGACAGGGAATGAAAAACTGTTTTTT.

The V call is TRBV9, the J call TRBJ1-1; D possibly corresponds to TRBD1 (5 bases). Germline V gene data show CDR1 as SGDLS and CDR2 as YYNGEE. V was clipped by 4 bases and J by 11 bases, with 24 bases between them. The CDR3 has 15 residues. Written as DNA, the CDR3 is TGTGCCAGCAGCCCGGAGGAGGGGTTGGGCGTTGTGGCTTTCTTT. Its translation: CASSPEEGLGVVAFF.

The chain employs TRBV27 and TRBJ1-5; D uncertain. Germline CDR1 reads MNHEY; CDR2 reads SMNVEV (reference sequence). The ends were cut back, 2 bases at V and 5 bases at J, with 19 bases in the middle. The CDR3 totals 17 residues. DNA for the CDR3: TGTGCCAGCAGTTTAGGTATCGGCAGACCTGGGGATCAGCCCCAGCATTTT. Its protein is CASSLGIGRPGDQPQHF.

This clone was seen only once. The chain has TRBV5-1 and TRBJ2-1, with TRBD1 matching 8 bases. V shed 2 bases, J shed 8 bases, and the junction held 3 bases outside the gene matches. The CDR3 has 13 amino acids. Germline V gene lookup returns CDR1 SGHRS and CDR2 YFSETQ. In DNA, the CDR3 is TGCGCCAGCAGCTTCGGGACAGGCTATGAGCAGTTCTTC. It translates to CASSFGTGYEQFF. Together with reference TRBV5-1 and TRBJ2-1, the CDR3 gives the full variable domain: KAGVTQTPRYLIKTRGQQVTLSCSPISGHRSVSWYQQTPGQGLQFLFEYFSETQRNKGNFPGRFSGRQFSNSRSEMNVSTLELGDSALYLCASSFGTGYEQFFGPGTRLTVL.

The J gene is TRBJ1-1, the V gene TRBV19; a possible D gene is TRBD1 (6 bases). In germline, CDR1 is LNHDA, CDR2 SQIVND (reference sequence). V was cut by 1 base and J by 3 bases, with 21 bases left in between. This CDR3 has 18 residues. CDR3 in amino acids: CASSIAYRVVGLDTEAFF. The CDR3, as DNA: TGTGCCAGTAGTATAGCCTACAGGGTCGTCGGTTTGGACACTGAAGCTTTCTTT.

V and J are TRBV7-2 and TRBJ2-3, with 9 bases lining up with TRBD2. Germline trimming cut 2 bases from V and 2 bases from J; bases unmatched to any gene: 5. Per the germline V gene, CDR1 is SGHTA and CDR2 is FQGNSA. This CDR3 spans 16 amino acids. The CDR3 bases are TGTGCCAGCAGCTTATTAAGCGGGGGGTACACAGATACGCAGTATTTT. It translates to CASSLLSGGYTDTQYF. The complete variable domain, with remaining parts taken from reference TRBV7-2 and TRBJ2-3, reads GAGVSQSPSNKVTEKGKDVELRCDPISGHTALYWYRQSLGQGLEFLIYFQGNSAPDKSGLPSDRFSAERTGGSVSTLTIQRTQQEDSAVYLCASSLLSGGYTDTQYFGPGTRLTVL.

The V call is TRBV4-1, the J call TRBJ2-3; 15 bases fit TRBD2. The length of the CDR3 is 19 residues. Germline V gives CDR1 MGHRA, CDR2 YSYEKL. J was trimmed by 0 bases and V by 3 bases; bases with no gene match: 7. The CDR3 here is CASSQFGLAGGTSTDTQYF. The DNA of the CDR3 is TGCGCCAGCAGCCAGTTCGGACTAGCGGGGGGGACCAGCACAGATACGCAGTATTTT.

The chain carries TRBV30 and TRBJ2-3, with TRBD2 matching over 7 bases. Germline lookup yields CDR1 GTSNPN and CDR2 SVGIG (reference sequence). V was pared by 3 bases and J by 4 bases, with 4 bases of the junction left unmatched. This CDR3 region has 13 residues. For the CDR3, the DNA is TGTGCCTGGAGGGGCGGGGGTGCAGATACGCAGTATTTT. This translates into CAWRGGGADTQYF. Based on the CDR3 plus reference TRBV30 and TRBJ2-3, the full variable domain is SQTIHQWPATLVQPVGSPLSLECTVEGTSNPNLYWYRQAAGRGLQLLFYSVGIGQISSEVPQNLSASRPQDRQFILSSKKLLLSDSGFYLCAWRGGGADTQYFGPGTRLTVL.

The chain has TRBV6-6 and TRBJ2-7, with 7 positions matching TRBD1. V lost 5 bases to trimming and J lost 3 bases; unmatched junction nucleotides: 10. From germline, CDR1 is MNHNY and CDR2 SVGAGI (reference sequence). The CDR3 loop spans 15 amino acids. CDR3: CASSQYGTVGYEQYF. The CDR3 coding sequence is TGTGCCAGCAGTCAGTATGGGACAGTAGGCTACGAGCAGTACTTC.

The rearrangement uses TRBV5-1 and TRBJ2-7; D may be TRBD1 (6 bases). The germline gives CDR1 SGHRS, CDR2 YFSETQ. This CDR3 is 15 amino acids long. V lost 2 bases and J lost 0, with 12 bases in between. The CDR3 loop reads CASSFFRGPSYEQYF. DNA of the CDR3: TGCGCCAGCAGCTTCTTCAGGGGTCCCTCCTACGAGCAGTACTTC.